This T cell receptor (beta chain) was sequenced in a study of T cells in tuberculosis. Sorting used thawed, overnight-rested PBMC stained with anti-CD3, a viability dye and GMM-loaded CD1B tetramer. The lipid loaded on the CD1B tetramers was C32 glucose monomycolate from Rhodococcus equi. Losses at the gene ends were 2 bases for V and 3 bases for J; bases not matched to a gene: 1. The CDR3 is made up of 12 amino acids. Per the germline V gene, CDR1 is SQVTM and CDR2 is ANQGSEA. The sample holds one count of this clone. The table came from immunoSEQ multiplex PCR; TCRdb's copy has only in-frame clones and leaves some out. Of about 54,000 clones in the sample, 88% were seen once.

The rearrangement links TRBV29-1 to TRBJ2-7, with 7 bases aligning to TRBD1. The receptor was isolated from an adult woman with latent tuberculosis. What was sequenced was CD1b-GMM tetramer-negative cells sorted from PBMCs. This CDR3 is CSVERDSYEQYF. CDR3 DNA: TGCAGCGTTGAAAGGGACAGCTACGAGCAGTACTTC.